This T cell receptor (beta chain) appears in the sequencing data of a study of OX40 agonist ivuxolimab in advanced cancers. Notes on the study in general: Not determined was the antigen specificity of the expanded peripheral T cells. Clonal expansion was seen in CD4+ and CD8+ blood T cells by week 6 at 0.1 to 3.0 mg/kg.

By sample fraction, this clone is medium-sized. No antigen is known for it. Unmatched junction bases numbered 6, after V lost 6 bases and J lost 3 bases. Germline assignment: CDR1 MDHEN and CDR2 SYDVKM. There are 15 residues in the CDR3. Profiling relied on immunoSEQ multiplex PCR, and the TCRdb table lists in-frame clones only, not all of them. Of 20,000 or so clones detected, 70% to 85% appear once; the ten largest clones hold 16%. This receptor was obtained from an adult with an advanced solid tumor such as melanoma, head and neck, liver or kidney cancer. The V call is TRBV28, the J call TRBJ2-7; 12 bases are shared with TRBD1. The sample in question was CD4+ or CD8+ T cells sorted from blood, obtained in a trial of the OX40 agonist ivuxolimab. Here the CDR3 reads CASRGGQGAFYEQYF. DNA for the CDR3: TGTGCCAGCAGGGGGGGACAGGGGGCTTTCTACGAGCAGTACTTC.